These T cell receptor beta chains were read from a single sample in a study of Ad26.COV2.S vaccination and SARS-CoV-2 variants. The repertoire was sequenced with immunoSEQ multiplex PCR; TCRdb's copy has only in-frame clones and lacks some. The table has roughly 240,000 clones, roughly 88% seen once; the top ten hold around 10%. The sample was peripheral blood, taken in a trial of Ad26.COV2.S vaccine versus placebo. These TCRs come from a person aged 18-60 years who received the Ad26.COV2.S COVID-19 vaccine or a placebo. Each CDR3 is given with its conserved first and last residue. Fields, in order: J gene, V gene, D gene, clone size, CDR3 DNA, CDR3 protein. A D gene is named only where the DNA matches it firmly. Some rows mark clone size as missing; the rest say once, few, many or name a class of expanded clone.

TRBJ2-3 | TRBV6-4 | NA | NA | TGTGCCAGCAGTCACTACGGCGGGACTAGCACAGATACGCAGTATTTT | CASSHYGGTSTDTQYF
TRBJ1-3 | TRBV10-2 | NA | NA | TGCGCCAGCACCGACATCCTCTCTGGAAACACCATATATTTT | CASTDILSGNTIYF
TRBJ2-7 | TRBV11-2 | TRBD1 | NA | TGTGCCAGCAGCTCTCTCCCGCAGGGGGCGTCCTACGAGCAGTACTTC | CASSSLPQGASYEQYF
TRBJ1-1 | TRBV27 | TRBD1 | NA | TGTGCCAGCAGGATCGGCAGGGGGACCTCCCTGAACACTGAAGCTTTCTTT | CASRIGRGTSLNTEAFF
TRBJ2-3 | TRBV24-1 | NA | once | TGTGCCACCAGTGATGCATCGGCGGGGTCAGATACGCAGTATTTT | CATSDASAGSDTQYF
TRBJ1-2 | TRBV6-5 | NA | NA | TGTGCCAGCAGCCGAAACCCCGACTATGGCTACACCTTC | CASSRNPDYGYTF
TRBJ2-1 | TRBV7-2 | TRBD1 | once | TGTGCCAGCAGCTTTACAGGGGACGGCTACAATGAGCAGTTCTTC | CASSFTGDGYNEQFF
TRBJ2-3 | TRBV7-6 | NA | few | TGTGCCAGCAGGTCCGGAACAGATACGCAGTATTTT | CASRSGTDTQYF
TRBJ2-3 | TRBV9 | NA | NA | TGTGCCAGCAGCTGGGACCAAAGGGATACGCAGTATTTT | CASSWDQRDTQYF
TRBJ1-6 | TRBV7-6 | NA | NA | TGTGCCAGCAGCGCCGCCGATAAGGGGGGTAGTTCACCCCTCCACTTT | CASSAADKGGSSPLHF
TRBJ2-3 | TRBV5-1 | NA | NA | TGCGCCAGCAGCCCGGGACTGCGACCTAGCACAGATACGCAGTATTTT | CASSPGLRPSTDTQYF
TRBJ2-2 | TRBV5-1 | NA | NA | TGCGCCAGCAGCATGACAGGAGTCACCGGGGAGCTGTTTTTT | CASSMTGVTGELFF
TRBJ2-7 | TRBV4-3 | NA | NA | TGCGCCAGCAGCCAAGTTCCAAGCGGTCAACCCTACGAGCAGTACTTC | CASSQVPSGQPYEQYF
TRBJ2-1 | TRBV28 | NA | NA | TGTGCCAGCACCCCCCCGGGCCCCCTCAATGAGCAGTTCTTC | CASTPPGPLNEQFF
TRBJ2-7 | TRBV6-5 | NA | NA | TGTGCCAGCAGTTATTGGCAGACCCCTTACGAGCAGTACTTC | CASSYWQTPYEQYF
TRBJ2-7 | TRBV18 | NA | NA | TGTGCCAGCTCACCAGAGGCGAGCTCCTACGAGCAGTACTTC | CASSPEASSYEQYF
TRBJ2-7 | TRBV28 | NA | once | TGTGCCAGCAGTTGGAGGGTAGGGAGAGGCAGCTACGAGCAGTACTTC | CASSWRVGRGSYEQYF
TRBJ2-3 | TRBV24-1 | NA | NA | TGTGCCACAGCAGACCTCCGCACAGATACGCAGTATTTT | CATADLRTDTQYF
TRBJ1-4 | TRBV3-1/TRBV3-2 | NA | once | TGTGCCAGCAGCCAGACGGGTGAAAAACTGTTTTTT | CASSQTGEKLFF
TRBJ2-7 | TRBV20-1 | NA | NA | TGCAGTGCTAGTCCCGGGGCCTACGAGCAGTACTTC | CSASPGAYEQYF
TRBJ1-5 | TRBV19 | NA | NA | TGTGCCAGTAGTACAGGGGCCGGTCAGCCCCAGCATTTT | CASSTGAGQPQHF
TRBJ1-2 | TRBV7-2 | NA | NA | TGTGCCAGCAGCTCCACAGGAGATGGCTACACCTTC | CASSSTGDGYTF
TRBJ1-6 | TRBV5-4 | TRBD1 | once | TGTGCCAGCAGCTTGCCAGGGGGCAAACTCAATAATTCACCCCTCCACTTT | CASSLPGGKLNNSPLHF
TRBJ2-7 | TRBV2 | NA | NA | TGTGCCAGCAGCCAAGAGGGGGGCCTCGCCTACGAGCAGTACTTC | CASSQEGGLAYEQYF
TRBJ2-2 | TRBV11-3 | NA | NA | TGTGCCAGCAGCTTCGATTTTCCCGGGGAGCTGTTTTTT | CASSFDFPGELFF
TRBJ2-1 | TRBV5-1 | TRBD2 | NA | TGCGCCAGCAGCTCCCTAGCGGGGGGTCAGAGCTCCTACAATGAGCAGTTCTTC | CASSSLAGGQSSYNEQFF
TRBJ2-3 | TRBV18 | NA | once | TGTGCCAGCTCACCACCGTGGGGAGACGGTGGTACGCAGTATTTT | CASSPPWGDGGTQYF
TRBJ2-3 | TRBV27 | TRBD2 | NA | TGTGCCAGCAGTTTACCCCCGGGACTAGCGGGACCCAAGGCAGATACGCAGTATTTT | CASSLPPGLAGPKADTQYF
TRBJ2-3 | TRBV4-1 | TRBD2 | NA | TGCGCCAGCAGCCCCCGGACTAGTGGGAGCACAGATACGCAGTATTTT | CASSPRTSGSTDTQYF
TRBJ1-2 | TRBV28 | TRBD1 | few | TGTGCCAGCAGCCGACAAACAGGGGGGGGTGGCTACACCTTC | CASSRQTGGGGYTF
TRBJ2-2 | TRBV27 | NA | NA | TGTGCCAGCAGTTCCCTCTCGGGTCGGACCGGGGAGCTGTTTTTT | CASSSLSGRTGELFF
TRBJ2-1 | TRBV11-1 | NA | NA | TGTGCCAGCAGCCGGCCAGGGCTCAATGAGCAGTTCTTC | CASSRPGLNEQFF